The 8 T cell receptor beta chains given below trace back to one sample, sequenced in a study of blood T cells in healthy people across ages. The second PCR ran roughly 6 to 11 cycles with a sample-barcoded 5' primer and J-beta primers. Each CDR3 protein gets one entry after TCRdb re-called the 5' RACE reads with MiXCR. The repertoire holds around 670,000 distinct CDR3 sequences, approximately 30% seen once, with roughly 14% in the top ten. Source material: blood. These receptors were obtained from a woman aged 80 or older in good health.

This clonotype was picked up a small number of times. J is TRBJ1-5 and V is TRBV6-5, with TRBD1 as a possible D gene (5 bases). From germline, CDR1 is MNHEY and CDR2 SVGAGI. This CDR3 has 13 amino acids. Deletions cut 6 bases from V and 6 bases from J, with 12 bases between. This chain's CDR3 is CASRTGGGQPQHF. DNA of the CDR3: TGTGCCAGCAGGACGGGGGGAGGTCAGCCCCAGCATTTT.

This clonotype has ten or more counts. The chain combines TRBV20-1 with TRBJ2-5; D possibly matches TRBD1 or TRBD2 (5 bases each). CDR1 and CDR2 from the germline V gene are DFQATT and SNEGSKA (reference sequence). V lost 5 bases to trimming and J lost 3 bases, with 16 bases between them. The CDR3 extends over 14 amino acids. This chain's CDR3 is CSAQPGTEKETQYF. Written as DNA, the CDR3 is TGCAGTGCTCAGCCCGGGACGGAAAAAGAGACCCAGTACTTC.

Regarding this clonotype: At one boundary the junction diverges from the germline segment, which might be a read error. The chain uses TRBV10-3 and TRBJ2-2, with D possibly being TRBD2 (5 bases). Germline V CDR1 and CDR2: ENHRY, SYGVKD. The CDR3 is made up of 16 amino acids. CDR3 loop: CAISDSTGPYTGERFF. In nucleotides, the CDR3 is TGTGCCATCAGTGATTCTACCGGGCCGTACACCGGGGAGCGGTTTTTT.

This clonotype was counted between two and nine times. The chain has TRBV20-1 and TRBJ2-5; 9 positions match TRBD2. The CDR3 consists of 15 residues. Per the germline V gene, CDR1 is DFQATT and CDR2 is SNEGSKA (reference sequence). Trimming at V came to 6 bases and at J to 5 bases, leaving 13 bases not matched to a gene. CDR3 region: CSATLLAGLSETQYF. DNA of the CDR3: TGCAGTGCCACGTTGCTAGCGGGATTGTCGGAGACCCAGTACTTC.

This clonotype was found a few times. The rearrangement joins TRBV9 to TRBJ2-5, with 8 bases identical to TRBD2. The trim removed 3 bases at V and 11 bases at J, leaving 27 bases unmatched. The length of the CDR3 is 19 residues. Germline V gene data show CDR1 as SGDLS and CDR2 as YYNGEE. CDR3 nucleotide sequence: TGTGCCAGCAGCGCCCGGACGCATCTGAGCGGGGGCATCCGCAATGAGCAGTACTTC. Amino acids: CASSARTHLSGGIRNEQYF.

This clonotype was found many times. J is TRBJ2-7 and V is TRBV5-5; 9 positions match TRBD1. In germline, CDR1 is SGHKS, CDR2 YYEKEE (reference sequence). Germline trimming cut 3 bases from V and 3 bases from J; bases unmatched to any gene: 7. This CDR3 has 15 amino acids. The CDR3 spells CASSSDRGQHYEQYF. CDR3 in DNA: TGTGCCAGCAGCTCGGACAGGGGCCAACACTACGAGCAGTACTTC.

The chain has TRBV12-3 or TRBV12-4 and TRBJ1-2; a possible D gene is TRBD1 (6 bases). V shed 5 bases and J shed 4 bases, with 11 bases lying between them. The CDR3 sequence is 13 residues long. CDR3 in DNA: TGTGCCAGCAGTCCACAGGGTTTCTATGGCTACACCTTC. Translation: CASSPQGFYGYTF.

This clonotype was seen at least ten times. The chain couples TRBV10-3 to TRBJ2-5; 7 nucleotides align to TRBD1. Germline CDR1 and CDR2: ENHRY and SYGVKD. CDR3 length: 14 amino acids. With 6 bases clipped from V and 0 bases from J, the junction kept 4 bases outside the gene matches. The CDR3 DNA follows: TGTGCCATCAGAGCCGGGACAGACCAAGAGACCCAGTACTTC. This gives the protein CAIRAGTDQETQYF.